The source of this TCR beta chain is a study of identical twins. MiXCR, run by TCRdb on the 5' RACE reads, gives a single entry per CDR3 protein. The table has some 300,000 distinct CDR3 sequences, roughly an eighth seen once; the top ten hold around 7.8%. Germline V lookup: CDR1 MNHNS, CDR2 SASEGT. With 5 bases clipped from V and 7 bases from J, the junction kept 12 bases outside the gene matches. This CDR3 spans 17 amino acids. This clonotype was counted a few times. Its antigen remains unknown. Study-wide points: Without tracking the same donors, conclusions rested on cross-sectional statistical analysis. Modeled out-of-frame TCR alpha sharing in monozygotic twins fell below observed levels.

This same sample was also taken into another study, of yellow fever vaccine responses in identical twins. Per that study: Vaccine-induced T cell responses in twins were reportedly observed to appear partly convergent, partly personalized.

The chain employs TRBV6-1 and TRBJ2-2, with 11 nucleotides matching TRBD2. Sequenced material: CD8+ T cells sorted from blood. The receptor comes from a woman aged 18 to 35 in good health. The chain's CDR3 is CASSPSSSGGKGGELFF. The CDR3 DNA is TGTGCCAGCAGTCCGTCCTCTAGCGGGGGGAAGGGCGGGGAGCTGTTTTTT.